This note documents a single TCR beta chain sequence. CD45RO/CCR7/CD25/CD127/CD95/CD27 sorting isolated CD4+ naive, central memory, regulatory and stem cell-like memory cells. Sorted populations all exceeded 95% purity. This specimen belongs to a study of beta chain features in type 1 diabetes. As for the study in general: Patients were similar to healthy donors in age and gender (as well as in cell yields).

Of the isolated RNA, all was reverse transcribed, and so the sequenced material was expressed TCRB transcripts. The protocol was immunoSEQ multiplex PCR, while the TCRdb copy is restricted to in-frame clones and leaves out a portion. The sample holds 450,000 or so clones; 9.5% to 12% are singletons and the top ten take less than 0.06%. This TCR was sampled from a woman under 30 in good health. Sequencing was carried out using naive CD4+ T cells from blood.

The CDR3 region has the DNA TGCGCCAGCAGCCTTCAGGGGTCCTACAATGAGCAGTTCTTC. Protein sequence: CASSLQGSYNEQFF. The chain carries TRBV4-3 and TRBJ2-1, with a weak D call TRBD1 (6 bases). The CDR3 extends over 14 amino acids. Deletions cut 4 bases from V and 1 base from J, with 8 bases between. From germline, CDR1 is LGHNA and CDR2 YSLEER.